A single sample is the source of the 18 T cell receptor beta chains below, sequenced in a study of cytomegalovirus exposure and HLA in healthy donors. Use of 60 Vbeta and 13 Jbeta primers characterized the PCR. TCRdb's copy holds only in-frame clones and misses some; the assay was immunoSEQ multiplex PCR. The sample shows 150,000 to 200,000 clones, over 70% of them seen only once. Specimen: PBMCs. Source of these receptors: a woman aged 25 to 39 in good health and CMV-seropositive.

The rearrangement links TRBV6-1 to TRBJ2-5, with a weak D call TRBD2 (6 bases). The CDR3 totals 16 residues. Looked up from germline, CDR1 is MNHNS and CDR2 is SASEGT. V was shortened by 2 bases and J by 2 bases, with 15 bases between the two germline ends. The CDR3, as DNA: TGTGCCAGCAGTGAACCGCAGGGTGCGGGGCAAGAGACCCAGTACTTC. Residues: CASSEPQGAGQETQYF.

This chain links TRBV7-2 with TRBJ2-7; maybe TRBD1 (6 bases). The CDR3 covers 15 residues. V was trimmed by 5 bases and J by 3 bases, leaving 17 bases between them. The germline V gene has CDR1 SGHTA and CDR2 FQGNSA. CDR3 amino acids: CASSDTTGFVYEQYF. CDR3 nucleotide sequence: TGTGCCAGCAGCGATACCACAGGGTTTGTCTACGAGCAGTACTTC.

The rearrangement joins TRBV19 to TRBJ1-2; TRBD1 matches 8 bases. This CDR3 region has 15 residues. Germline trimming cut 5 bases from V and 1 base from J; bases unmatched to any gene: 6. CDR1 is LNHDA and CDR2 is SQIVND in the germline V gene (reference sequence). The CDR3 nucleotides read TGTGCCAGTAGTGGACAGGGAGTGGATAACTATGGCTACACCTTC. As protein: CASSGQGVDNYGYTF. Based on the CDR3 plus reference TRBV19 and TRBJ1-2, the full variable domain is DGGITQSPKYLFRKEGQNVTLSCEQNLNHDAMYWYRQDPGQGLRLIYYSQIVNDFQKGDIAEGYSVSREKKESFPLTVTSAQKNPTAFYLCASSGQGVDNYGYTFGSGTRLTVV.

This sequence joins TRBV6-4 and TRBJ1-1; no firm D call. Between the trimmed V and J ends, which lost 8 bases and 4 bases, there was a span of 17 bases. CDR1 is MRHNA, CDR2 SNTAGT, per germline. The CDR3 contains 14 residues. The DNA for the CDR3 is TGTGCCAGCTCCGACGGGCCCGCGGGCACTGAAGCTTTCTTT. It specifies CASSDGPAGTEAFF.

V usage is TRBV4-2 and J usage is TRBJ1-3; perhaps TRBD1 as D (6 bases). With 5 bases removed from V and 0 bases from J, the gap between germline ends came to 11 bases. Germline V gene lookup returns CDR1 LGHNA and CDR2 YNFKEQ. The CDR3 covers 15 residues. The CDR3 nucleotides are TGTGCCAGCAGCGGACAGTACAGCTCTGGAAACACCATATATTTT. It translates to CASSGQYSSGNTIYF.

The J gene is TRBJ2-2, the V gene TRBV7-7; no firm D call. CDR1 and CDR2 (germline): SSHAT, FNYEAQ (reference sequence). The CDR3 totals 12 residues. Trimming shortened V by 5 bases and J by 7 bases, and 8 bases separated the two germline ends. The CDR3 sequence: CASSPPVGELFF. For the CDR3, the DNA is TGTGCCAGCAGCCCGCCGGTCGGGGAGCTGTTTTTT.

The chain joins TRBV11-3 to TRBJ1-1; TRBD1 matches at 9 bases. Germline V lookup: CDR1 SGHNT, CDR2 YENEEA. The CDR3 totals 13 residues. V shed 9 bases and J 1 base; nucleotides not matched to a gene: 3. CDR3 amino acids: CASLGQGNTEAFF. The CDR3 region has the DNA TGTGCCAGTTTGGGACAGGGGAACACTGAAGCTTTCTTT.

The J gene is TRBJ2-1, the V gene TRBV9; 8 bases match TRBD2. The junction had 7 bases not matched to a gene; V was cut back by 0 bases and J by 8 bases. CDR1 and CDR2 (germline): SGDLS, YYNGEE. The CDR3 covers 15 residues. CDR3 in DNA: TGTGCCAGCAGCGTAGCCAGCGGGAGTGGGGATGAGCAGTTCTTC. It translates to CASSVASGSGDEQFF.

The chain combines TRBV2 with TRBJ2-5; the D is unclear. The CDR3 is made up of 14 amino acids. Germline loops: CDR1 SNHLY, CDR2 FYNNEI. The V and J ends lost 1 base and 5 bases respectively, with 11 bases between them. In DNA form, the CDR3 reads TGTGCCAGCAGTGAAGGGTGGCGAGGCGAGACCCAGTACTTC. Encoded protein: CASSEGWRGETQYF.

The chain couples TRBV28 to TRBJ1-5, with 11 positions matching TRBD1. V shed 4 bases and J 7 bases; nucleotides not matched to a gene: 9. The germline V gene has CDR1 MDHEN and CDR2 SYDVKM. The CDR3 spans 16 residues. In DNA form, the CDR3 reads TGTGCCAGCAGTTCAGGGACAGGGGGAGTTCGACAGCCCCAGCATTTT. Translated, it gives CASSSGTGGVRQPQHF.

This chain joins TRBV5-1 and TRBJ2-3; the match to TRBD2 covers 7 bases. Germline V lookup: CDR1 SGHRS, CDR2 YFSETQ. The CDR3 is 16 residues long. J gave up 2 bases and V 0 bases, and 6 bases lay outside the gene matches. Written as DNA, the CDR3 is TGCGCCAGCAGCTTGGGTCTAGCGGAGAACACAGATACGCAGTATTTT. The encoded protein is CASSLGLAENTDTQYF. The full variable domain, completed using reference TRBV5-1 and TRBJ2-3, is KAGVTQTPRYLIKTRGQQVTLSCSPISGHRSVSWYQQTPGQGLQFLFEYFSETQRNKGNFPGRFSGRQFSNSRSEMNVSTLELGDSALYLCASSLGLAENTDTQYFGPGTRLTVL.

This chain uses TRBV21-1 with TRBJ1-2; the D segment call TRBD1 is taken from the table without a DNA check. TRBV21-1 is labeled a pseudogene. The CDR3 consists of 14 residues. The CDR3: CASSRGQDNYGYTF. CDR3 in DNA: TGTGCCAGCAGCAGGGGACAGGACAACTATGGCTACACCTTC.

CDR3 nucleotide sequence: TGTGCCAGCAGTTTGGACAGGGGGCCCGGGGCCCAGTACTTC. It codes for CASSLDRGPGAQYF. The J gene is TRBJ2-5, the V gene TRBV28, with 11 bases fitting TRBD1. The germline V gene encodes CDR1 MDHEN and CDR2 SYDVKM. The CDR3 runs to 14 residues. V trimming: 3 bases; J trimming: 9 bases; junction bases outside the gene matches: 6.

The genes are TRBV10-3 and TRBJ1-5, with D perhaps matching TRBD1 (5 bases). The CDR3 length is 14 residues. The germline V gene encodes CDR1 ENHRY and CDR2 SYGVKD. Trimming pared 4 bases from V and 5 bases from J, leaving 12 bases between. In DNA, the CDR3 is TGTGCCATCAGTGTTCTACAGACAGATCAGCCCCAGCATTTT. Its protein is CAISVLQTDQPQHF.

This chain connects TRBV4-1 to TRBJ2-7; weak D call: TRBD1 (5 bases). The CDR3 has 18 residues. Germline V gene data show CDR1 as MGHRA and CDR2 as YSYEKL. The V gene lost 0 bases and the J gene lost 4 bases, with 22 bases spanning the gap. The CDR3, as DNA: TGCGCCAGCAGCCAAGATGACGCGAACCTCGAAGGGGTTTACGAGCAGTACTTC. Encoded protein: CASSQDDANLEGVYEQYF.

The chain combines TRBV19 with TRBJ2-3; D not resolved. Trimming took 3 bases from V and 0 from J, leaving 10 bases between them. The CDR3 is 15 residues long. CDR1 LNHDA and CDR2 SQIVND come from the germline V gene (reference sequence). DNA for the CDR3: TGTGCCAGTAGTATGTCAGCGCCTAGCACAGATACGCAGTATTTT. Residues: CASSMSAPSTDTQYF.

V gene TRBV28 combines with J gene TRBJ1-1; D is uncertain. Germline loops: CDR1 MDHEN, CDR2 SYDVKM. V was shortened by 4 bases and J by 10 bases, with 19 bases between the two germline ends. This CDR3 has 14 residues. The CDR3 is CASSSLPVSAAAFF. Here the CDR3 DNA reads TGTGCCAGCAGTTCACTCCCCGTGAGTGCGGCAGCTTTCTTT.

V and J are TRBV7-2 and TRBJ2-5, with D perhaps TRBD1 (5 bases). The germline CDR1 and CDR2 sequences are SGHTA and FQGNSA. V lost 1 base and J lost 5, with 14 bases in between. The CDR3 extends over 15 amino acids. CDR3 loop: CASSLVSTAGETQYF. The CDR3 DNA follows: TGTGCCAGCAGCTTAGTGTCGACCGCAGGGGAGACCCAGTACTTC.